Listed below are T cell receptor beta chains from one sample, sequenced in a study of blood T cell repertoires in COVID-19. The method was immunoSEQ multiplex PCR; TCRdb's version includes in-frame clones alone and lacks a portion of them. The profile shows 55,000 to 85,000 clones, 79% of them singletons. Sequencing was performed on peripheral blood. The receptors were sampled from a man aged 55 to 70 with active or convalescent COVID-19. Each CDR3 is given with its conserved first and last residue. Fields, in order: V gene, J gene, D gene, clone size, CDR3 protein, CDR3 DNA. A D gene is named only where the DNA matches it firmly. A row's size may be missing; if present it is once, few, many or a size class.

>TRBV29-1|TRBJ1-1|TRBD1|NA
CSVSGGPTGGTEAFF
TGCAGCGTTTCAGGGGGCCCGACAGGGGGCACTGAAGCTTTCTTT
>TRBV28|TRBJ2-5|NA|NA
CASSPRGEYQETQYF
TGTGCCAGCAGTCCCAGGGGTGAATACCAAGAGACCCAGTACTTC
>TRBV19|TRBJ1-4|NA|NA
CASSLRNGRREKLFF
TGTGCCTCGTCACTAAGGAACGGGAGGAGGGAAAAACTGTTTTTT
>TRBV27|TRBJ2-2|NA|few
CASSTLGEPGELFF
TGTGCCAGCTCTACTCTGGGCGAACCCGGGGAGCTGTTTTTT
>TRBV27|TRBJ1-4|NA|NA
CASSLTPRSEKLFF
TGTGCCAGCAGCCTTACCCCCAGGTCCGAAAAACTGTTTTTT
>TRBV29-1|TRBJ1-2|TRBD1|NA
CSVVERGQGYTF
TGCAGCGTGGTAGAGAGGGGGCAGGGCTACACCTTC
>TRBV28|TRBJ1-1|TRBD1|NA
CASSQTLTGRRNTEAFF
TGTGCCAGCAGCCAGACCTTGACAGGGAGAAGGAACACTGAAGCTTTCTTT
>TRBV18|TRBJ2-5|NA|NA
CASSPIRTNQETQYF
TGTGCCAGCTCACCCATCCGGACTAACCAAGAGACCCAGTACTTC
>TRBV19|TRBJ1-6|TRBD1|NA
CASRQKAGTVNSPLHF
TGTGCCAGTAGACAAAAAGCCGGGACAGTTAATTCACCCCTCCACTTT
>TRBV3-1/TRBV3-2|TRBJ1-5|NA|NA
CASSQGQPQPQHF
TGTGCCAGCAGCCAAGGACAGCCACAGCCCCAGCATTTT
>TRBV19|TRBJ1-5|NA|NA
CASSIPRGSNQPQHF
TGTGCCAGTAGTATCCCCAGGGGTAGCAATCAGCCCCAGCATTTT
>TRBV15|TRBJ1-2|NA|few
CATSGAGYGYTF
TGTGCCACCAGCGGGGCAGGCTATGGCTACACCTTC
>TRBV28|TRBJ1-1|NA|NA
CASRHPGGTGNTEAFF
TGTGCCAGCAGACACCCCGGGGGGACGGGCAACACTGAAGCTTTCTTT
>TRBV24-1|TRBJ2-3|NA|NA
CATSDWQSTDTQYF
TGTGCCACCAGTGATTGGCAGAGCACAGATACGCAGTATTTT
>TRBV7-9|TRBJ2-3|NA|few
CASSGGLSGTDTQYF
TGTGCCAGCAGCGGAGGACTCTCTGGCACAGATACGCAGTATTTT
>TRBV7-3|TRBJ1-6|NA|NA
CASSPTPWDSPLHF
TGTGCCAGCAGCCCGACACCGTGGGATTCACCCCTCCACTTT
>TRBV3-1/TRBV3-2|TRBJ2-3|TRBD2|few
CASSQWVRTSGSTDTQYF
TGTGCCAGCAGCCAGTGGGTCCGGACTAGCGGAAGCACAGATACGCAGTATTTT
>TRBV21-1|TRBJ1-5|NA|NA
CASSKAATGAQHF
TGTGCCAGCAGCAAAGCGGCGACAGGGGCCCAGCATTTT
>TRBV29-1|TRBJ1-2|NA|NA
CSVEGGVGYGYTF
TGCAGCGTTGAAGGGGGGGTTGGCTATGGCTACACCTTC
>TRBV2|TRBJ2-7|NA|NA
CASSGGQWSSYEQYF
TGTGCCAGCAGCGGGGGGCAGTGGAGCTCCTACGAGCAGTACTTC
>TRBV5-4|TRBJ2-7|NA|NA
CASSLAAGSAYEQYF
TGTGCCAGCAGCTTGGCCGCAGGTTCAGCCTACGAGCAGTACTTC
>TRBV10-3|TRBJ2-1|NA|NA
CAISSADTYNEQFF
TGTGCCATCTCGTCTGCGGACACTTACAATGAGCAGTTCTTC
>TRBV5-6|TRBJ2-4|NA|NA
CASSTTPSPGSNIQYF
TGTGCCAGCAGTACGACCCCCTCTCCGGGGTCAAACATTCAGTACTTC
>TRBV9|TRBJ2-7|TRBD1|NA
CASSVGGQDYEQYF
TGTGCCAGCAGCGTAGGGGGACAGGACTACGAGCAGTACTTC